The T cell receptor beta chain described here comes from a study of post-analysis software for immune sequencing data (dated by TCRdb to between 2015 and 2016). General notes on the study: The recorded disease courses included relapsing-remitting, secondary progressive and progressive-relapsing multiple sclerosis, and some patients had no subtype annotation. Patient repertoires were compared against about a dozen previously published healthy control repertoires from donors aged about 6 to 28 years. A subset of samples was prepared in parallel using single-end sample barcoding, then pooled and co-amplified after Illumina adapter ligation. What the research found in general, with its limitations: The multiple sclerosis patient group was slightly younger than the control group. When samples were clustered directly using the F measure, samples prepared in the same batch co-clustered strongly, which prompted a batch-effect correction. Patients showed significantly higher frequencies than controls for a handful of TRBV segments, among them TRBV5-6, TRBV5-1 and TRBV20-1. Significantly lower normalized Chao1 diversity was found in multiple sclerosis patients than in controls, suggesting substantial peripheral T-cell clonal expansion.

TCR beta repertoires were profiled from peripheral blood of under 15 young patients with multiple sclerosis to demonstrate the VDJtools post-analysis software. Multiple sclerosis patients were children and adolescents aged about 6 to 16 years. The CDR3 sequence holds 15 residues, the cysteine and phenylalanine included. CDR3 DNA is the only sequence kept; it has 45 bases, read in frame from the first base. Trimming removed 0 bases from V and 10 bases from J; the gene matches leave 9 bases unexplained. From a lookup of the germline V gene (reference sequence), CDR1 and CDR2 are WNHNN and SYGVQD. Comment on this clonotype: Its antigen remains unidentified. Per-base quality was not reported, and no clone a single base away is much larger than it.

Library method: PCR. The instrument was an Illumina HiSeq 2500. To reduce PCR and sequencing biases, unique molecular identifiers were incorporated into the TCR beta cDNA libraries. Roughly 500,000 cDNA molecules were obtained for every 1 to 10 million input T cells, so each molecule roughly corresponded to one T cell. The patient libraries were prepared and sequenced with the same protocol used for the earlier healthy control dataset. Within a given batch, samples were prepared together, multiplexed and sequenced on the same HiSeq lane. In the paper's pipeline: Raw barcoded reads were processed with MIGEC, discarding single-read molecular identifier groups before consensus assembly and CDR3 extraction. VDJtools was used for post-analysis of the clonotype tables, and diversity was normalized by down-sampling every dataset to the size of the smallest sample. In repertoire overlap clustering, CDR3 amino acid sequences, but not nucleotide sequences, were matched to correct batch-related cross-sample contamination. The public reads were reanalyzed by TCRdb: fastp trimming at Q25, MiXCR alignment, in-frame beta chains only. For every CDR3 protein sequence, its rows merge into one entry that carries the most common genes and DNA. The V and J calls were not made by the authors but by TCRdb's processing. This sample lists a few hundred thousand distinct CDR3 sequences; around a third were detected once. The ten largest clonotypes hold 4.5% to 7.5% of the sample.

The source is a girl aged 2-17 years with multiple sclerosis. The V and J segments used are TRBV10-1 and TRBJ2-5, and 9 junction bases match TRBD2. The sequenced sample consisted of blood. The CDR3 is CASSESAAGGKGQYF. The DNA sequence is given as TGCGCCAGCAGTGAGTCTGCAGCGGGGGGAAAGGGCCAGTACTTC.